The 23 T cell receptor beta chains below were found in one sample sequenced in a study of T cells in Graves' hyperthyroidism and ophthalmopathy. Researchers took RNA transcripts and amplified the TCR beta CDR3 regions from them. With the HTBI primer set, the TCR CDR3 went through a first round of RT-PCR. TCRdb fed the multiplex PCR reads into MiXCR, producing one record per CDR3 protein. The top ten clones hold around 7.3% of a sample with roughly 420,000 distinct CDR3 sequences, around 16% of them seen once. The sequencing sample was made of blood. The receptors were sampled from a woman aged 18-35 years with Graves' hyperthyroidism.

The chain uses TRBV5-6 and TRBJ2-3; 15 nucleotides agree with TRBD2. CDR1 is SGHDT and CDR2 is YYEEEE in the germline V gene. The CDR3 has 16 amino acids. The ends lost 3 bases at V and 11 bases at J; junction bases unmatched: 10. CDR3 in amino acids: CASSSWTSGRAIGQYF. In DNA, the CDR3 is TGTGCCAGCAGCTCCTGGACTAGCGGGAGGGCCATCGGGCAGTATTTT.

This clonotype was counted at least ten times. The J gene is TRBJ1-1, the V gene TRBV3-1; tentatively, D is TRBD1 (6 bases). V was cut by 1 base and J by 1 base, with 10 bases left in between. The CDR3 extends over 15 amino acids. Germline loops: CDR1 LGHDT, CDR2 YNNKEL (reference sequence). In DNA, the CDR3 is TGTGCCAGCAGCCAAGGTGGGACATGGAACACTGAAGCTTTCTTT. Protein: CASSQGGTWNTEAFF.

V gene TRBV20-1 combines with J gene TRBJ1-5, with D perhaps TRBD1 (6 bases). The CDR3 contains 14 residues. V was pared by 4 bases and J by 4 bases, with 14 bases between. CDR1 is DFQATT and CDR2 is SNEGSKA in the germline V gene (reference sequence). CDR3 in amino acids: CSAMRGGRNQPQHF. The CDR3 region has the DNA TGCAGTGCTATGAGAGGGGGGCGAAATCAGCCCCAGCATTTT.

This clonotype has only a few counts. V usage is TRBV20-1 and J usage is TRBJ2-1, with 16 bases identical to TRBD2. V was clipped by 6 bases and J by 2 bases; unmatched bases: 13. CDR3 length equals 19 residues. Germline V CDR1 and CDR2: DFQATT, SNEGSKA (reference sequence). Written as DNA, the CDR3 is TGCAGTGCCCTCTCTTCGGGACTAGCGGGGGGGCCGGCCTACAATGAGCAGTTCTTC. Translated: CSALSSGLAGGPAYNEQFF.

This clonotype was found many times. The V gene is TRBV19, the J gene TRBJ1-2; a possible D gene is TRBD1 (5 bases). The germline CDR1 and CDR2 sequences are LNHDA and SQIVND (reference sequence). The CDR3 extends over 16 amino acids. Trimming cost V 6 bases and J 2 bases, with 19 bases left between them. CDR3 DNA sequence: TGTGCCAGTAGGGGGGACGGAGTACTTACAAACTATGGCTACACCTTC. Its translation: CASRGDGVLTNYGYTF.

Note on this clonotype: A much larger clone sits a single nucleotide away, making a read error possible. The gene calls are TRBV5-1 and TRBJ2-1, with 8 bases identical to TRBD2. The CDR3 spans 15 residues. From germline, CDR1 is SGHRS and CDR2 YFSETQ. CDR3 loop: CASSLEGGRFNEQLF. Here the CDR3 DNA reads TGCGCCAGCAGCTTGGAGGGCGGGAGGTTCAATGAGCAGCTCTTC.

There are a few counts of this clonotype. The V gene is TRBV5-6, the J gene TRBJ2-7, with a weak D call TRBD2 (5 bases). Germline values: CDR1 SGHDT, CDR2 YYEEEE. The CDR3 sequence is 13 residues long. V was cut by 4 bases and J by 6 bases, with 14 bases left in between. CDR3 loop: CASSPIGGAEQYF. CDR3 DNA sequence: TGTGCCAGCAGCCCCATCGGAGGTGCCGAGCAGTACTTC.

This clonotype came up many times. Here the CDR3 DNA reads TGTGCCACCAGCATCGCTACGGGTCCCCTGGGAGGAGATACGCAGTATTTT. Residues: CATSIATGPLGGDTQYF. The chain employs TRBV15 and TRBJ2-3, with D perhaps TRBD2 (6 bases). The germline V gene encodes CDR1 LNHNV and CDR2 YYDKDF (reference sequence). Trimming stripped 4 bases from V and 5 bases from J, with 22 bases between. This CDR3 contains 17 residues.

The chain is built from TRBV27 and TRBJ1-5; possible D gene TRBD1, 5 bases. The CDR3 totals 15 residues. The V gene's germline CDR1 is MNHEY and CDR2 SMNVEV (reference sequence). Trimming removed 6 bases from V and 5 bases from J, with 17 bases in between. The CDR3 region has the DNA TGTGCCAGCAGACCCCACAGGACTCGGGATCAGCCCCAGCATTTT. The encoded protein is CASRPHRTRDQPQHF.

This clonotype came up many times. The V and J genes are TRBV12-3 or TRBV12-4 and TRBJ2-2; D is possibly TRBD1 (5 bases). V was shortened by 8 bases and J by 3 bases, with 7 bases between the two germline ends. This CDR3 contains 12 residues. Written as DNA, the CDR3 is TGTGCCAGCGAACAGGACACCGGGGAGCTGTTTTTT. This gives the protein CASEQDTGELFF.

The sample holds many counts of this clonotype. The V and J genes are TRBV3-1 and TRBJ1-1, with TRBD1 identical over 7 bases. The germline V gene has CDR1 LGHDT and CDR2 YNNKEL (reference sequence). The J segment lost 7 bases and the V segment lost 3 bases, leaving 8 bases of the junction unmatched. This CDR3 comprises 14 residues. CDR3: CASSHRDSQVEAFF. The CDR3 nucleotides are TGTGCCAGCAGCCACCGGGACAGCCAAGTTGAAGCTTTCTTT. Variable domain in full (rest from reference TRBV3-1 and TRBJ1-1): DTAVSQTPKYLVTQMGNDKSIKCEQNLGHDTMYWYKQDSKKFLKIMFSYNNKELIINETVPNRFSPKSPDKAHLNLHINSLELGDSAVYFCASSHRDSQVEAFFGQGTRLTVV.

V usage is TRBV12-3 or TRBV12-4 and J usage is TRBJ2-1, with TRBD2 matching 11 bases. The ends lost 3 bases at V and 9 bases at J; junction bases unmatched: 7. The CDR3 totals 15 residues. CDR3 nucleotides: TGTGCCAGCAGTTTCCAAACTAGCGGGAGACTTGAGCAGTTCTTC. The encoded protein is CASSFQTSGRLEQFF.

This clonotype was seen at least ten times. This chain connects TRBV5-1 to TRBJ1-2, with D maybe TRBD1 (6 bases). V shed 5 bases and J shed 7 bases, with 21 bases lying between them. This CDR3 contains 15 residues. Germline CDR1 is SGHRS and CDR2 is YFSETQ. The CDR3 DNA reads TGCGCCAGCAGATCTGGACAGTCTTCGGAGGGTGGCTACACCTTC. Residues: CASRSGQSSEGGYTF.

Of note for this clonotype: Mismatch with germline at one junction end may stem from a read error. The V call is TRBV6-1, the J call TRBJ2-6; D is unresolved. The CDR3 runs 15 residues. CDR1 MNHNS and CDR2 SASEGT come from the germline V gene. CDR3 protein: CASSEDGSEANVLTF. Here the CDR3 DNA reads TGTGCCAGCAGTGAAGACGGCTCTGAGGCCAACGTCCTGACTTTC.

This clonotype was detected many times. The V call is TRBV7-6, the J call TRBJ2-3, with TRBD1 matching over 10 bases. CDR3 length equals 14 residues. CDR1 and CDR2 from the germline V gene are SGHVS and FNYEAQ. After removal of 5 bases from V and 5 bases from J, the junction contained 4 bases not matched to a gene. The CDR3 sequence is CASSQGQGKDTQYF. As DNA, the CDR3 is TGTGCCAGCAGCCAGGGACAGGGGAAAGATACGCAGTATTTT.

The chain combines TRBV19 with TRBJ2-1, with D perhaps matching TRBD2 (5 bases). This CDR3 is built from 15 residues. The V gene's germline CDR1 is LNHDA and CDR2 SQIVND (reference sequence). V dropped 5 bases and J dropped 1 base, with 12 bases sitting between them. In nucleotides, the CDR3 is TGTGCCAGTAGTCCCTTGGCGGGTTCCTACAATGAGCAGTTCTTC. Protein sequence: CASSPLAGSYNEQFF.

Many counts were recorded for this clonotype. This chain links TRBV5-1 with TRBJ2-1, with 9 bases identical to TRBD2. The V and J ends lost 1 base and 4 bases, in that order; junction bases with no gene match: 6. The germline V gene encodes CDR1 SGHRS and CDR2 YFSETQ. There are 16 residues in the CDR3. The chain's CDR3 is CASSLSGTSRYNEQFF. CDR3 DNA sequence: TGCGCCAGCAGCTTGTCTGGGACTAGCAGATACAATGAGCAGTTCTTC.

The sample holds a few counts of this clonotype. The J gene is TRBJ1-4, the V gene TRBV20-1, with a weak D call TRBD1 (6 bases). This CDR3 has 14 residues. Germline assignment: CDR1 DFQATT and CDR2 SNEGSKA (reference sequence). V lost 2 bases to trimming and J lost 0 bases, with 7 bases between them. The CDR3 nucleotides read TGCAGTGCTAGACAGGGGTCAACTAATGAAAAACTGTTTTTT. Its protein is CSARQGSTNEKLFF.

In its sample, this clonotype was seen many times. The rearrangement joins TRBV5-1 to TRBJ2-5, with D hard to call. Germline CDR1 is SGHRS and CDR2 is YFSETQ. The CDR3 length is 15 residues. V was clipped by 0 bases and J by 0 bases, with 9 bases between them. The CDR3: CASSLVGNYQETQYF. In DNA form, the CDR3 reads TGCGCCAGCAGCTTGGTTGGGAATTACCAAGAGACCCAGTACTTC.

This chain links TRBV6-1 with TRBJ2-1; 10 positions agree with TRBD2. The CDR3 has 14 amino acids. After removal of 6 bases from V and 9 bases from J, the junction contained 8 bases not matched to a gene. Germline V gene data show CDR1 as MNHNS and CDR2 as SASEGT. CDR3 DNA sequence: TGTGCCAGCAGCCTAGCGGGAGAGGGGAGTGAGCAGTTCTTC. Translating it yields CASSLAGEGSEQFF.

This clonotype was detected many times. The V gene is TRBV9, the J gene TRBJ2-3, with 10 bases aligning to TRBD2. The CDR3 totals 18 residues. Germline V gives CDR1 SGDLS, CDR2 YYNGEE. V lost 0 bases and J lost 3; bases outside the gene matches: 10. The CDR3, as DNA: TGTGCCAGCAGCGTAGGTTCAGGGCAACTAGCGGGAACAGATACGCAGTATTTT. It is translated as CASSVGSGQLAGTDTQYF.

This clonotype was counted at least ten times. CDR3 protein: CASSLAVASIETQYF. The CDR3 nucleotides read TGTGCCAGCAGCTTAGCAGTTGCCTCTATAGAGACCCAGTACTTC. The rearrangement joins TRBV11-3 to TRBJ2-5; D call uncertain. Germline V lookup: CDR1 SGHNT, CDR2 YENEEA. V lost 1 base and J 4 bases, leaving 13 bases between the germline ends. The CDR3 loop spans 15 amino acids.

This clonotype was observed many times. The chain links TRBV11-2 to TRBJ2-7; 7 bases agree with TRBD2. V was clipped by 1 base and J by 3 bases; unmatched bases: 3. Germline V gene lookup returns CDR1 SGHAT and CDR2 FQNNGV. The CDR3 spans 14 residues. The CDR3: CASSLARGGYEQYF. DNA of the CDR3: TGTGCCAGCAGCTTAGCTCGCGGGGGCTACGAGCAGTACTTC.